A selection of T cell receptor beta chains follows, all from one sample in a study of T cell repertoires in cytomegalovirus infection. TCRdb reprocessed the reads with MiXCR, giving one entry per CDR3 protein. The sample contains approximately 310,000 distinct CDR3 sequences, 20% to 25% of which appear only once. The antigens of these receptors remain unknown. The sequencing here drew on cultured PBMCs, taken from culture after CMV antigen stimulation. All receptors come from a human donor in good health (CMV status not recorded). Some clones in this sample may be carry-over from other donors' samples. The CDR3 runs from the conserved cysteine through the conserved F or W. D genes are given only for firm matches. Not every row has a clone size; where given, it reads once, few, many or a size class.

abundance	d_gene	len	j_gene	v_gene	CDR3nt	CDR3aa
once	TRBD1	16	TRBJ1-6	TRBV4-1	TGCGCCAGCAGCCAAGTGACAGGGCCCTATAATTCACCCCTCCACTTT	CASSQVTGPYNSPLHF
few	TRBD1	16	TRBJ1-5	TRBV28	TGTGCCAGCAGTTTAATGGACAGGGTTAGCAATCAGCCCCAGCATTTT	CASSLMDRVSNQPQHF
few	NA	13	TRBJ2-2	TRBV19	TGTGCCAGTAGTGTGATCAGCACCGGGGAGCTGTTTTTT	CASSVISTGELFF
NA	NA	13	TRBJ1-1	TRBV20-1	TGCAGTGCCAGCCCTGGACAGACCTTAGAAGCTTTCTTT	CSASPGQTLEAFF
NA	TRBD1	18	TRBJ1-6	TRBV2	TGTGCCAGCACCGGGGACAGGGGGCGTAGCTCCTATAATTCACCCCTCCACTTT	CASTGDRGRSSYNSPLHF
NA	NA	14	TRBJ2-1	TRBV29-1	TGCAGCGTCTATAACACCCTGGGGCACAATGAGCAGTTCTTC	CSVYNTLGHNEQFF
many	NA	15	TRBJ2-4	TRBV6-2/TRBV6-3	TGTGCCAGCAGTTACGGCAGCGGGCCCGGAAACATTCAGTACTTC	CASSYGSGPGNIQYF
NA	NA	14	TRBJ2-1	TRBV7-3	TGTGCCAGCAGCCCGGACCCGTCCTACAATGAGCAGTTCTTC	CASSPDPSYNEQFF
NA	NA	12	TRBJ2-1	TRBV6-6	TGTGCCAGCAGTCCAGGTACGACTGAGCAGTTCTTC	CASSPGTTEQFF
many	TRBD1	14	TRBJ2-7	TRBV7-2	TGTGCCAGCAGCCGGGACAGGGGGGACTACGAGCAGTACTTC	CASSRDRGDYEQYF
few	TRBD1	15	TRBJ1-3	TRBV20-1	TGCAGTGCTAGAGACGGGACAGGGATAGGAAACACCATATATTTT	CSARDGTGIGNTIYF
many	NA	16	TRBJ2-7	TRBV7-8	TGTGCCAGCAGCTTAGCGCTGACAGGTGGGCCTCGGGAGCAGTACTTC	CASSLALTGGPREQYF
NA	TRBD2	16	TRBJ2-1	TRBV6-2/TRBV6-3	TGTGCCAGCAGTCCACAGTTTGGCGGGAGGGCTGGTGAGCAGTTCTTC	CASSPQFGGRAGEQFF
many	NA	18	TRBJ2-5	TRBV7-6	TGTGCCAGCAGCCGGGCCAACAGGGCGGTGATCTCCAAAGAGACCCAGTACTTC	CASSRANRAVISKETQYF
few	NA	14	TRBJ2-2	TRBV7-9	TGTGCCAGCAGCCCCCTCGTAAACACCGGGGAGCTGTTTTTT	CASSPLVNTGELFF
NA	TRBD2	15	TRBJ2-3	TRBV28	TGTGCCAGTAGCGGGAGCCCCGGCCCGACAGATACGCAGTATTTT	CASSGSPGPTDTQYF
few	NA	12	TRBJ1-1	TRBV20-1	TGCAGTGCTAGAGATCCCGGCACTGAAGCTTTCTTT	CSARDPGTEAFF
NA	NA	16	TRBJ1-2	TRBV28	TGTGCCAGCAGTCCCGCCGACGGGCAGGGAGATTATGGCTACACCTTC	CASSPADGQGDYGYTF
NA	TRBD1	15	TRBJ1-1	TRBV24-1	TGTGCCACCAGTGATACTCGACAGGGGGGGACTGAAGCTTTCTTT	CATSDTRQGGTEAFF
NA	TRBD1	16	TRBJ2-4	TRBV15	TGTGCCACCAGCAGGGACAGGGGGAAAGCCAAAAACATTCAGTACTTC	CATSRDRGKAKNIQYF
many	TRBD1	15	TRBJ1-1	TRBV7-2	TGTGCCAGCAGCCCCCCCCCTCGGACAGGGGGTGAAGCTTTCTTT	CASSPPPRTGGEAFF
NA	TRBD1	16	TRBJ1-1	TRBV28	TGTGCCAGCAGTAGCCCCGGGACAGGGATTGGCACTGAAGCTTTCTTT	CASSSPGTGIGTEAFF
many	NA	16	TRBJ2-5	TRBV12-3/TRBV12-4	TGTGCCAGCAGTTTAAGGACCTCTCCGTCGCGAGAGACCCAGTACTTC	CASSLRTSPSRETQYF
few	NA	12	TRBJ1-1	TRBV30	TGTGCCTGGACCCAAAGGGGCAGGGAGGCTTTCTTT	CAWTQRGREAFF
NA	NA	15	TRBJ1-1	TRBV5-4	TGTGCCAGCAGCCGACCAGGGATCATGAACACTGAAGCTTTCTTT	CASSRPGIMNTEAFF
NA	TRBD2	15	TRBJ2-1	TRBV20-1	TGCAGTGCCACACCACTAGCGGGGAAATACAATGAGCAGTTCTTC	CSATPLAGKYNEQFF
few	NA	13	TRBJ1-1	TRBV10-3	TGTGCCATCAGTGACAGGCCCAACACTGAAGCTTTCTTT	CAISDRPNTEAFF
NA	NA	12	TRBJ1-5	TRBV7-2	TGTGCCAGCAGCTTATATTGGGGGGCCCAGCATTTT	CASSLYWGAQHF
few	TRBD1	14	TRBJ1-1	TRBV27	TGTGCCAGCAAGACCGGGACAGGGAACACTGAAGCTTTCTTT	CASKTGTGNTEAFF
NA	NA	17	TRBJ1-1	TRBV18	TGTGCCAGCTCACCGAGCTCCAGGGGTACAATGAACACTGAAGCTTTCTTT	CASSPSSRGTMNTEAFF
NA	TRBD2	16	TRBJ2-1	TRBV18	TGTGCCAGCTCCCCTGACCCGGGAGGGTCCTACAATGAGCAGTTCTTC	CASSPDPGGSYNEQFF
NA	NA	14	TRBJ1-1	TRBV7-4	TGTGCCAGCAGCCGGGACGTCCGGGGGACTGAAGCTTTCTTT	CASSRDVRGTEAFF
few	TRBD2	17	TRBJ2-3	TRBV4-3	TGCGCCAGCAGCTACTACGGAGGAGCGGGAGCCCCAGATACGCAGTATTTT	CASSYYGGAGAPDTQYF
few	NA	14	TRBJ1-5	TRBV6-2/TRBV6-3	TGTGCCAGCAGTTTTTACGGAGAATCACAGCCCCAGCATTTT	CASSFYGESQPQHF